This TCR beta chain originates from a study of CD8+CD57+ T cells in acquired aplastic anemia. This clonotype appeared many times. Germline CDR1 is SGHNT and CDR2 is YYREEE (reference sequence). With 0 bases removed from V and 3 bases from J, the gap between germline ends came to 12 bases. The CDR3 length is 15 residues. Whoever was chosen for sequencing had shown CD8+CD57+ cell expansion by flow cytometry. According to the study, genomic DNA was the template for TCR beta VDJ and CDR3 profiling. One entry per CDR3 protein, called by TCRdb with MiXCR from the reads. The profile covers 150,000 to 170,000 distinct CDR3 sequences, with around half appearing a single time and roughly 12% taken by the ten largest.

This chain connects TRBV5-4 to TRBJ1-2; possibly TRBD1 for D (5 bases). The TCR was taken from a human donor with aplastic anemia. Sequencing was done on a sample of sorted CD4+, CD8+, or CD8+CD57+ T cells (not recorded which) from PBMCs. As DNA, the CDR3 is TGTGCCAGCAGCTTGGGTGAGGGGTCGGACTATGGCTACACCTTC. Translating it yields CASSLGEGSDYGYTF.